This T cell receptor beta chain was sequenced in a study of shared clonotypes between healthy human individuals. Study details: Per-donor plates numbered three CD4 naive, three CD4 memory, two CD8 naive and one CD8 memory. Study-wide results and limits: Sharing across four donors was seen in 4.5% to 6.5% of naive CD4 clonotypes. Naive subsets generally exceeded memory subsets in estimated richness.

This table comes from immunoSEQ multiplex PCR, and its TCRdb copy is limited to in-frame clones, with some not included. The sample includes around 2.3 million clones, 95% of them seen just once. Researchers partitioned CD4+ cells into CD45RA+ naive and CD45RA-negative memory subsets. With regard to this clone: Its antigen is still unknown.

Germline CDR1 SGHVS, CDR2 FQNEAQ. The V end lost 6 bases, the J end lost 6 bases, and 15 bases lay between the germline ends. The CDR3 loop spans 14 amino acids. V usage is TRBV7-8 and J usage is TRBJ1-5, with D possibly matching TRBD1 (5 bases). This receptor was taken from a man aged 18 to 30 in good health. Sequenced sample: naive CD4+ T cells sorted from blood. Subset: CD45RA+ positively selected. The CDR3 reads CASRLLGDGQPQHF. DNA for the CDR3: TGTGCCAGCAGACTTTTAGGGGATGGTCAGCCCCAGCATTTT.